A selection of T cell receptor beta chains follows, all from one sample in a study of T cells in Graves' hyperthyroidism and ophthalmopathy. TCRdb analysed the multiplex PCR reads with MiXCR anew, one entry per CDR3 protein. The sample shows over 650,000 distinct CDR3 sequences, roughly 15% of them seen only once. The sequencing input was blood. The receptors shown here come from a man between 18 and 29 years old with Graves' hyperthyroidism. The CDR3 runs from the conserved cysteine through the conserved F or W. The order of the fields is V gene, J gene, D gene, clone size, CDR3 DNA, CDR3 protein. The D gene is left open where the match is weak. For some rows the clone size is stated as once, few or many, or as a class when expanded; others skip it.

v_call: TRBV19; j_call: TRBJ2-7; d_call: TRBD1; clone_size: NA; cdr3_nt: TGTGCCAGTAGTACCCTAGGGACAGGAGGATACGAGCAGTACTTC; cdr3_aa: CASSTLGTGGYEQYF
v_call: TRBV7-9; j_call: TRBJ1-1; d_call: NA; clone_size: few; cdr3_nt: TGTGCCAGCAGCTTAGCCGGATCCATGAACACTGAAGCTTTCTTT; cdr3_aa: CASSLAGSMNTEAFF
v_call: TRBV19; j_call: TRBJ2-2; d_call: NA; clone_size: few; cdr3_nt: TGTGCCAGTAGCCGGGCTGTTTGGGGCGGGGAGCTGTTTTTT; cdr3_aa: CASSRAVWGGELFF
v_call: TRBV30; j_call: TRBJ2-6; d_call: NA; clone_size: NA; cdr3_nt: TGTGCCTGGAGTGTCGTAGGGTCTGGGGCCAACGTCCTGACTTTC; cdr3_aa: CAWSVVGSGANVLTF
v_call: TRBV24-1; j_call: TRBJ2-3; d_call: TRBD2; clone_size: many; cdr3_nt: TGTGCCACCAGTGATTTGGGGGAGGGCCCCTCAGATACGCAGTATTTT; cdr3_aa: CATSDLGEGPSDTQYF
v_call: TRBV5-1; j_call: TRBJ2-2; d_call: TRBD2; clone_size: NA; cdr3_nt: TGCGCCAGCAGCTTTTCTAGCGGGGGCGCGAACACCGGGGAGCTGTTTTTT; cdr3_aa: CASSFSSGGANTGELFF
v_call: TRBV12-5; j_call: TRBJ2-7; d_call: NA; clone_size: few; cdr3_nt: TGTGCTAGTGGTTTGGTAATCGGTCCATCCCTCTACGAGCAGTACTTC; cdr3_aa: CASGLVIGPSLYEQYF
v_call: TRBV6-1; j_call: TRBJ1-5; d_call: TRBD1; clone_size: NA; cdr3_nt: TGTGCCAGCAGCCCTGGGACAGAGGGGGGTCAGCCCCAGCATTTT; cdr3_aa: CASSPGTEGGQPQHF
v_call: TRBV28; j_call: TRBJ2-7; d_call: TRBD1; clone_size: many; cdr3_nt: TGTGCCAGCAGTCCCTGGGACAGTCGCTACGAGCAGTACTTC; cdr3_aa: CASSPWDSRYEQYF
v_call: TRBV4-2; j_call: TRBJ1-5; d_call: NA; clone_size: NA; cdr3_nt: TGTGCCAGCAGCCAAGAGTCGCAGCAGCCCCAGCATTTT; cdr3_aa: CASSQESQQPQHF
v_call: TRBV28; j_call: TRBJ2-6; d_call: NA; clone_size: many; cdr3_nt: TGTGCCAGCAGGGGAGACTCTGGGGCCAACGTCCTGACTTTC; cdr3_aa: CASRGDSGANVLTF
v_call: TRBV7-2; j_call: TRBJ2-1; d_call: TRBD1; clone_size: few; cdr3_nt: TGTGCCAGCAGCCCAGAAGGACAGGGGTGGAATGAGCAGTTCTTC; cdr3_aa: CASSPEGQGWNEQFF
v_call: TRBV7-2; j_call: TRBJ1-5; d_call: NA; clone_size: NA; cdr3_nt: TGTGCCAGCAGCCCACCCTCGTTCAATCAGCCCCAGCATTTT; cdr3_aa: CASSPPSFNQPQHF
v_call: TRBV27; j_call: TRBJ1-4; d_call: NA; clone_size: NA; cdr3_nt: TGTGCCAGCGGCCCGCCGTCGGGAGAAAAACTGTTTTTT; cdr3_aa: CASGPPSGEKLFF
v_call: TRBV24-1; j_call: TRBJ2-1; d_call: NA; clone_size: many; cdr3_nt: TGTGCCACCAGTGAGGGGGGGCTTCGGCCCAATGAGCAGTTCTTC; cdr3_aa: CATSEGGLRPNEQFF
v_call: TRBV13; j_call: TRBJ2-2; d_call: NA; clone_size: few; cdr3_nt: TGTGCCAGCAGCCAGTGGGGTAGCGGATACACCGGGGAGCTGTTTTTT; cdr3_aa: CASSQWGSGYTGELFF
v_call: TRBV27; j_call: TRBJ2-7; d_call: NA; clone_size: many; cdr3_nt: TGTGCCAGCAGTTTATATCAGGGGCCCGAGCAGTACTTC; cdr3_aa: CASSLYQGPEQYF
v_call: TRBV7-9; j_call: TRBJ2-7; d_call: NA; clone_size: few; cdr3_nt: TGTGCCAGCAGCCAGGTTGGAAGGGGCTACGAGCAGTACTTC; cdr3_aa: CASSQVGRGYEQYF
v_call: TRBV28; j_call: TRBJ2-7; d_call: TRBD2; clone_size: many; cdr3_nt: TGTGCCAGCAGTTTTCAGACTAGCGGGAGGGATCGCTACGAGCAGTACTTC; cdr3_aa: CASSFQTSGRDRYEQYF
v_call: TRBV9; j_call: TRBJ2-1; d_call: NA; clone_size: NA; cdr3_nt: TGTGCCAGCAGCCCTCAAGGGGCGGATGAGCAGTTCTTC; cdr3_aa: CASSPQGADEQFF
v_call: TRBV6-5; j_call: TRBJ1-2; d_call: NA; clone_size: few; cdr3_nt: TGTGCCAGCAGTTACTCGGGGACAATTCATGGCTACACCTTC; cdr3_aa: CASSYSGTIHGYTF
v_call: TRBV5-1; j_call: TRBJ2-7; d_call: NA; clone_size: few; cdr3_nt: TGCGCCAGCCAAACCGGGACACAGACCTACGAGCAGTACTTC; cdr3_aa: CASQTGTQTYEQYF
v_call: TRBV4-3; j_call: TRBJ1-5; d_call: NA; clone_size: NA; cdr3_nt: TGCGCCAGCAGCCAAGACCCGGTAGGACGTCAGCCCCAGCATTTT; cdr3_aa: CASSQDPVGRQPQHF
v_call: TRBV19; j_call: TRBJ2-3; d_call: TRBD1; clone_size: NA; cdr3_nt: TGTGCCAGTAGTATCTCGAGTCGCACCGGGACAGAGCACGATACGCAGTATTTT; cdr3_aa: CASSISSRTGTEHDTQYF
v_call: TRBV25-1; j_call: TRBJ1-6; d_call: NA; clone_size: few; cdr3_nt: TGTGCCAGCAGACCTTCCAATTCACCCCTCCACTTT; cdr3_aa: CASRPSNSPLHF
v_call: TRBV9; j_call: TRBJ1-6; d_call: NA; clone_size: NA; cdr3_nt: TGTGCCAGCAGTTTAGACGGGTCCTATAATTCACCCCTCCACTTT; cdr3_aa: CASSLDGSYNSPLHF
v_call: TRBV2; j_call: TRBJ1-2; d_call: NA; clone_size: many; cdr3_nt: TGTGCCAGCAGGGCGTCCGGGACGCAAGTGGATGGCTACACCTTC; cdr3_aa: CASRASGTQVDGYTF
v_call: TRBV20-1; j_call: TRBJ2-3; d_call: NA; clone_size: NA; cdr3_nt: TGCAGTGCTGGCGCCCTGGGCGATTACACAGATACGCAGTATTTT; cdr3_aa: CSAGALGDYTDTQYF
v_call: TRBV28; j_call: TRBJ2-3; d_call: TRBD2; clone_size: few; cdr3_nt: TGTGCCAGCACCCCCGGGGGCGCCGGGACTAGCAGAGATACGCAGTATTTT; cdr3_aa: CASTPGGAGTSRDTQYF
v_call: TRBV6-1; j_call: TRBJ2-7; d_call: TRBD2; clone_size: many; cdr3_nt: TGTGCCAGCAGACCCATCTACCGACTAGCGGGAGTACACGAGCAGTACTTC; cdr3_aa: CASRPIYRLAGVHEQYF
v_call: TRBV4-1; j_call: TRBJ2-3; d_call: TRBD1; clone_size: few; cdr3_nt: TGCGCCAGCAGCCAAGAAGGGGGGACAGGGGCCACAGATACGCAGTATTTT; cdr3_aa: CASSQEGGTGATDTQYF
v_call: TRBV4-2; j_call: TRBJ2-3; d_call: NA; clone_size: NA; cdr3_nt: TGTGCCAGCAGCCCACGGACTGAAACCCCAGATACGCAGTATTTT; cdr3_aa: CASSPRTETPDTQYF
v_call: TRBV6-1; j_call: TRBJ2-1; d_call: NA; clone_size: NA; cdr3_nt: TGTGCCAGCAGTAGACAGATATCTACCTACAATGAGCAGTTCTTC; cdr3_aa: CASSRQISTYNEQFF
v_call: TRBV19; j_call: TRBJ2-2; d_call: NA; clone_size: NA; cdr3_nt: TGTGCCAGTAGTATCCCCGGGGCGTTACGGTCCGGGGAGCTGTTTTTT; cdr3_aa: CASSIPGALRSGELFF
v_call: TRBV28; j_call: TRBJ1-2; d_call: NA; clone_size: NA; cdr3_nt: TGTGCCAGCAGGAACAGCCTCATTAACTATGGCTACACCTTC; cdr3_aa: CASRNSLINYGYTF
v_call: TRBV28; j_call: TRBJ2-4; d_call: NA; clone_size: few; cdr3_nt: TGTGCCAGTGATGACGCGACCAAAAACATTCAGTACTTC; cdr3_aa: CASDDATKNIQYF
v_call: TRBV7-2; j_call: TRBJ1-6; d_call: NA; clone_size: many; cdr3_nt: TGTGCCAGCAGCTTAGCCCCGACAACTCCCGTGGATTCACCCCTCCACTTT; cdr3_aa: CASSLAPTTPVDSPLHF
v_call: TRBV20-1; j_call: TRBJ2-1; d_call: TRBD2; clone_size: many; cdr3_nt: TGCAGTGCTATTACCGGGACTAGCGTAAAGGATGAGCAGTTCTTC; cdr3_aa: CSAITGTSVKDEQFF
v_call: TRBV7-3; j_call: TRBJ2-1; d_call: NA; clone_size: NA; cdr3_nt: TGTGCCAGCAGCACCTTACTCAGCAATGAGCAGTTCTTC; cdr3_aa: CASSTLLSNEQFF
v_call: TRBV28; j_call: TRBJ1-6; d_call: NA; clone_size: NA; cdr3_nt: TGTGCCAGCAGTCAGCCTGTCCCGAATTCACCCCTCCACTTT; cdr3_aa: CASSQPVPNSPLHF
v_call: TRBV7-9; j_call: TRBJ2-2; d_call: NA; clone_size: once; cdr3_nt: TGTGCCAGCACTAAAGGGGTCGGGGAGCTGTTTTTT; cdr3_aa: CASTKGVGELFF
v_call: TRBV18; j_call: TRBJ2-7; d_call: NA; clone_size: NA; cdr3_nt: TGTGCCAGCTCACCACAAGGAGGGGGGGAGACCTACGAGCAGTACTTC; cdr3_aa: CASSPQGGGETYEQYF
v_call: TRBV2; j_call: TRBJ1-6; d_call: TRBD1; clone_size: NA; cdr3_nt: TGTGCCAGCAGGAGCCCAGGGGGCGCGAATTCACCCCTCCACTTT; cdr3_aa: CASRSPGGANSPLHF
v_call: TRBV20-1; j_call: TRBJ2-3; d_call: TRBD2; clone_size: many; cdr3_nt: TGCAGTGCTAGAGTTACGGGAGGGCCCCCAGATACGCAGTATTTT; cdr3_aa: CSARVTGGPPDTQYF
v_call: TRBV20-1; j_call: TRBJ2-1; d_call: NA; clone_size: NA; cdr3_nt: TGCAGTGCTAGAGGAAGATCAGGCTCCTACAATGAGCAGTTCTTC; cdr3_aa: CSARGRSGSYNEQFF
v_call: TRBV10-3; j_call: TRBJ2-7; d_call: TRBD1; clone_size: NA; cdr3_nt: TGTGCCACAACGAGCGACAGGGGCTCCTACGAGCAGTACTTC; cdr3_aa: CATTSDRGSYEQYF
v_call: TRBV15; j_call: TRBJ2-1; d_call: TRBD2; clone_size: few; cdr3_nt: TGTGCCACCAGCTCCCGACTAGCGGGAAGCTCCTACAATGAGCAGTTCTTC; cdr3_aa: CATSSRLAGSSYNEQFF
v_call: TRBV7-2; j_call: TRBJ2-7; d_call: TRBD2; clone_size: many; cdr3_nt: TGTGCCAGCAGCCCTAGCGGGACTGCTTCCTACGAGCAGTACTTC; cdr3_aa: CASSPSGTASYEQYF
v_call: TRBV9; j_call: TRBJ2-3; d_call: TRBD2; clone_size: NA; cdr3_nt: TGTGCCAGCAGCGAGGGACTAGCGGGAGTTGGCACAGATACGCAGTATTTT; cdr3_aa: CASSEGLAGVGTDTQYF
v_call: TRBV28; j_call: TRBJ1-1; d_call: NA; clone_size: many; cdr3_nt: TGTGCCAGCAGGACAGACTGGACTGAAGCTTTCTTT; cdr3_aa: CASRTDWTEAFF
v_call: TRBV3-1; j_call: TRBJ2-3; d_call: NA; clone_size: few; cdr3_nt: TGTGCCAGCAGCCAAGACGTAGCGCTTCATACAGATACGCAGTATTTT; cdr3_aa: CASSQDVALHTDTQYF
v_call: TRBV20-1; j_call: TRBJ2-1; d_call: NA; clone_size: many; cdr3_nt: TGCAGTGCTAGAGGGATGGATGAGCAGTTCTTC; cdr3_aa: CSARGMDEQFF
v_call: TRBV9; j_call: TRBJ2-1; d_call: NA; clone_size: few; cdr3_nt: TGTGCCAGCAGCCTGGGGACCGTCCAAAATGAGCAGTTCTTC; cdr3_aa: CASSLGTVQNEQFF
v_call: TRBV20-1; j_call: TRBJ2-5; d_call: TRBD2; clone_size: NA; cdr3_nt: TGCAGTGCTAGCCTAGCGGGAGAAGAGACCCAGTACTTC; cdr3_aa: CSASLAGEETQYF